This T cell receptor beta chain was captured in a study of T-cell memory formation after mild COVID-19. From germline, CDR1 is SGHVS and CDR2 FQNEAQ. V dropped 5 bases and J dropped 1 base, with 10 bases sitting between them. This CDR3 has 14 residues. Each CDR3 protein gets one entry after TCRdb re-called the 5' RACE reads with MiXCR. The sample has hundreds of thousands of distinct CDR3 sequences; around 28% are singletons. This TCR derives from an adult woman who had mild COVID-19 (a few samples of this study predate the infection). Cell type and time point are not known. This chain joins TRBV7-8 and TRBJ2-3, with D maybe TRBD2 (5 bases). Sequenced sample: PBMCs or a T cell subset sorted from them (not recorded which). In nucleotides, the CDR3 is TGTGCCAGCAGCCACCGGGGAGGCACAGATACGCAGTATTTT. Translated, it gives CASSHRGGTDTQYF.